These 21 T cell receptor beta chains were sequenced from one sample in a study of blood T cell repertoires in COVID-19. The protocol was immunoSEQ multiplex PCR, while the TCRdb copy is restricted to in-frame clones and leaves out a portion. The profile covers 79,000 or so clones, with about nine tenths appearing a single time and roughly 1.2% taken by the ten largest. What was sequenced was peripheral blood. All receptors derive from a human donor in a cohort sampled during active COVID-19.

The J gene is TRBJ2-3, the V gene TRBV27; D is ambiguous. The CDR3 contains 11 residues. Germline values: CDR1 MNHEY, CDR2 SMNVEV (reference sequence). Trimming removed 3 bases from V and 5 bases from J, with 3 bases in between. CDR3: CASSLRDTQYF. The CDR3 DNA is TGTGCCAGCAGTTTGAGAGATACGCAGTATTTT.

This rearrangement joins TRBV18 to TRBJ1-1, with D tentatively TRBD1 (5 bases). The CDR3 spans 15 residues. Germline V gene lookup returns CDR1 KGHSH and CDR2 LQKENI. Trimming stripped 3 bases from V and 5 bases from J, with 16 bases between. CDR3 region: CASSPVRGTATEAFF. In DNA, the CDR3 is TGTGCCAGCTCACCCGTTCGGGGGACGGCGACTGAAGCTTTCTTT.

The chain couples TRBV28 to TRBJ1-5; D perhaps matches TRBD1 (5 bases). V lost 7 bases, J lost 2 bases, and 9 bases lay in between. Germline CDR1 is MDHEN and CDR2 is SYDVKM. The CDR3 totals 13 residues. The CDR3 here is CASTGQGNQPQHF. The CDR3, as DNA: TGTGCCAGCACAGGACAAGGCAATCAGCCCCAGCATTTT.

This rearrangement joins TRBV5-8 to TRBJ1-4; 10 bases are a match to TRBD1. The CDR3 extends over 15 amino acids. Germline trimming cut 1 base from V and 8 bases from J; bases unmatched to any gene: 5. Germline lookup yields CDR1 SGHTS and CDR2 YDEGEE. DNA of the CDR3: TGTGCCAGCAGCTTGCGACAGGGGGCAGCCGAAAAACTGTTTTTT. This sequence encodes CASSLRQGAAEKLFF.

This clone has only a few counts. This chain uses TRBV19 with TRBJ1-4; D not resolved. Trimming took 4 bases from V and 6 from J, leaving 15 bases between them. The CDR3 has 15 residues. Germline V lookup: CDR1 LNHDA, CDR2 SQIVND (reference sequence). This CDR3 is CASSSPLWADEKLFF. The CDR3 DNA is TGTGCCAGTAGTAGCCCCCTCTGGGCAGATGAAAAACTGTTTTTT. Looking up the rest from reference TRBV19 and TRBJ1-4 gives the full variable domain: DGGITQSPKYLFRKEGQNVTLSCEQNLNHDAMYWYRQDPGQGLRLIYYSQIVNDFQKGDIAEGYSVSREKKESFPLTVTSAQKNPTAFYLCASSSPLWADEKLFFGSGTQLSVL.

This clone has just one count. This rearrangement joins TRBV11-3 to TRBJ2-1; 9 nucleotides align to TRBD2. Per the germline V gene, CDR1 is SGHNT and CDR2 is YENEEA. The CDR3 extends over 13 amino acids. The junction had 6 bases not matched to a gene; V was cut back by 5 bases and J by 10 bases. CDR3 DNA: TGTGCCAGCAGCACCCGACTAGCGGACGAGCAGTTCTTC. Translating it yields CASSTRLADEQFF.

The rearrangement joins TRBV10-3 to TRBJ2-7, with TRBD2 matching 10 bases. V gave up 3 bases and J gave up 5 bases; unmatched junction bases: 10. Germline loops: CDR1 ENHRY, CDR2 SYGVKD. This CDR3 region has 16 residues. This chain's CDR3 is CAISEGSSGSNNEQYF. The CDR3 DNA follows: TGTGCCATCAGTGAAGGGTCTAGCGGGAGTAATAACGAGCAGTACTTC.

The gene calls are TRBV6-5 and TRBJ1-2; D gene uncertain. Per the germline V gene, CDR1 is MNHEY and CDR2 is SVGAGI. Trimming cost V 0 bases and J 5 bases, with 10 bases left between them. The CDR3 extends over 14 amino acids. CDR3 nucleotides: TGTGCCAGCAGTTACTCCAGCCGGGGTTATGGCTACACCTTC. Translation gives CASSYSSRGYGYTF.

This clone was picked up a small number of times. The J gene is TRBJ1-5, the V gene TRBV7-2; D call uncertain. The CDR3 loop spans 14 amino acids. Germline CDR1 and CDR2: SGHTA and FQGNSA. The V and J ends lost 5 bases and 7 bases respectively, with 15 bases between them. In DNA, the CDR3 is TGTGCCAGCAGCCCATCCGGGAGGAACCAGCCCCAGCATTTT. Translating gives CASSPSGRNQPQHF. Filled out from reference TRBV7-2 and TRBJ1-5, the complete variable domain reads GAGVSQSPSNKVTEKGKDVELRCDPISGHTALYWYRQSLGQGLEFLIYFQGNSAPDKSGLPSDRFSAERTGGSVSTLTIQRTQQEDSAVYLCASSPSGRNQPQHFGDGTRLSIL.

This chain links TRBV5-4 with TRBJ1-4, with D maybe TRBD1 (6 bases). Germline lookup yields CDR1 SGHNT and CDR2 YYREEE (reference sequence). The germline V and J ends were trimmed by 6 bases and 1 base, with 13 bases remaining between them. This CDR3 region has 15 residues. CDR3 coding DNA: TGTGCCAGCACCGACAGGAAGGGAACTAATGAAAAACTGTTTTTT. This sequence encodes CASTDRKGTNEKLFF.

The rearrangement joins TRBV28 to TRBJ2-1; 9 nucleotides line up with TRBD2. The germline CDR1 and CDR2 sequences are MDHEN and SYDVKM. The CDR3 is 16 amino acids. The ends lost 4 bases at V and 8 bases at J; junction bases unmatched: 12. The DNA of the CDR3 is TGTGCCAGCAGTTCCAAGTGGGTGCGGGAGGGGGATGAGCAGTTCTTC. This gives the protein CASSSKWVREGDEQFF.

V is TRBV6-5 and J is TRBJ2-1; 7 bases match TRBD1. The ends lost 6 bases at V and 9 bases at J; junction bases unmatched: 8. Germline loops: CDR1 MNHEY, CDR2 SVGAGI. This CDR3 region has 13 residues. The chain's CDR3 is CASSSTGAGEQFF. DNA for the CDR3: TGTGCCAGCAGCTCCACAGGGGCGGGTGAGCAGTTCTTC.

CDR3 DNA: TGTGCCACTCTTATACAAGAGACAGGGGGAGAAACTGAAGCTTTCTTT. Amino acids: CATLIQETGGETEAFF. This chain uses TRBV19 with TRBJ1-1; TRBD1 aligns across 9 bases. Germline V gene data show CDR1 as LNHDA and CDR2 as SQIVND (reference sequence). With V trimmed by 10 bases and J by 5 bases, 17 bases remained unmatched. This CDR3 comprises 16 residues.

This clone was picked up a small number of times. The V gene is TRBV5-1, the J gene TRBJ1-3, with TRBD1 matching 9 bases. Trimming removed 2 bases from V and 4 bases from J; junction bases left unmatched: 4. Germline lookup yields CDR1 SGHRS and CDR2 YFSETQ. The CDR3 spans 15 residues. The CDR3 loop is CASSLQGARGNTIYF. The CDR3 DNA reads as TGCGCCAGCAGCTTACAGGGGGCGAGAGGAAACACCATATATTTT.

This CDR3 reads CASRTGVTANYGYTF. The CDR3 bases are TGTGCCAGCAGGACGGGGGTGACAGCTAACTATGGCTACACCTTC. V is TRBV2 and J is TRBJ1-2; D might be TRBD1 (5 bases). The ends were cut back, 6 bases at V and 0 bases at J, with 14 bases in the middle. The CDR3 consists of 15 residues. Germline-derived CDR1 and CDR2 are SNHLY and FYNNEI.

The chain recombines TRBV5-1 with TRBJ2-7, with TRBD2 identical over 10 bases. Unmatched junction bases numbered 9, after V lost 0 bases and J lost 9 bases. Germline V gene lookup returns CDR1 SGHRS and CDR2 YFSETQ. This CDR3 is built from 15 residues. CDR3 sequence: CASSLELAGSSWQYF. The CDR3 nucleotides read TGCGCCAGCAGCTTGGAACTAGCGGGAAGTTCATGGCAGTACTTC.

This clone was seen only a few times. V gene TRBV18 combines with J gene TRBJ2-1; TRBD2 aligns across 8 bases. This CDR3 spans 13 amino acids. V lost 0 bases to trimming and J lost 10 bases; unmatched junction nucleotides: 2. Germline assignment: CDR1 KGHSH and CDR2 LQKENI. The CDR3 loop is CASSPPSGGEQFF. The CDR3 DNA sequence: TGTGCCAGCTCACCACCCAGCGGGGGCGAGCAGTTCTTC.

The genes are TRBV6-5 and TRBJ1-2; 11 positions match TRBD1. Germline assignment: CDR1 MNHEY and CDR2 SVGAGI. The CDR3 covers 15 residues. V lost 5 bases, J lost 4 bases, and 6 bases stayed unmatched. CDR3 coding DNA: TGTGCCAGCAGTCAACCGGGACAGGGGGTCTATGGCTACACCTTC. This sequence encodes CASSQPGQGVYGYTF.

CDR3 in amino acids: CASSQGLADTYEQYF. The CDR3 DNA follows: TGTGCCAGCAGCCAAGGACTAGCCGATACCTACGAGCAGTACTTC. The V call is TRBV3-1 (or the pseudogene TRBV3-2), the J call TRBJ2-7; 7 bases agree with TRBD2. Germline V lookup: CDR1 LGHDT, CDR2 YNNKEL (reference sequence). With 1 base clipped from V and 2 bases from J, the junction kept 5 bases outside the gene matches. This CDR3 comprises 15 residues.

This clone was counted a single time. The V and J genes are TRBV6-5 and TRBJ1-5; possibly TRBD1 for D (6 bases). Germline V gene sequence: CDR1 MNHEY, CDR2 SVGAGI. The V gene lost 8 bases and the J gene lost 5 bases, with 19 bases spanning the gap. The CDR3 is 15 amino acids. The CDR3 here is CASGVGGGADQPQHF. CDR3 nucleotide sequence: TGTGCCAGCGGGGTCGGAGGGGGGGCAGATCAGCCCCAGCATTTT.

The rearrangement uses TRBV28 and TRBJ1-1; 7 nucleotides match TRBD1. The trim removed 4 bases at V and 1 base at J, leaving 6 bases unmatched. CDR3 size: 15 residues. CDR1 and CDR2 (germline): MDHEN, SYDVKM. CDR3 in DNA: TGTGCCAGCAGTTCAGGGACAGCTTCGAACACTGAAGCTTTCTTT. Residues: CASSSGTASNTEAFF.